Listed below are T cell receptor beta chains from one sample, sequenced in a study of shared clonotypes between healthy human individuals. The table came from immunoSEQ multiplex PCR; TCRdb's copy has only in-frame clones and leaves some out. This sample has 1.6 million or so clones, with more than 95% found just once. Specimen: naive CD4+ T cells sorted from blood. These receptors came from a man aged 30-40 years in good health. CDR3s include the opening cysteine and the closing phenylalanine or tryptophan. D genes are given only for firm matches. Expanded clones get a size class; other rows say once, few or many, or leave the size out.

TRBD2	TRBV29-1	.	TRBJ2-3	CSAVTSGHATDTQYF	TGCAGCGCCGTGACTAGCGGGCATGCCACAGATACGCAGTATTTT
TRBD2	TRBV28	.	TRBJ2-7	CASRLSGSSYEQYF	TGTGCCAGCAGATTAAGCGGGAGCTCCTACGAGCAGTACTTC
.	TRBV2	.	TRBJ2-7	CASGSLGQRLNF	TGTGCCAGCGGAAGCCTAGGCCAGCGATTGAACTTC
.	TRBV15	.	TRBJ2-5	CATSRDLFRGPTQETQYF	TGTGCCACCAGCAGAGATCTTTTTAGGGGACCGACCCAAGAGACCCAGTACTTC
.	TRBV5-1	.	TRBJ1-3	CASSLAQANSGNTIYF	TGCGCCAGCAGCTTGGCTCAGGCCAACTCTGGAAACACCATATATTTT
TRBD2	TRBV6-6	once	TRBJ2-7	CASRELASYEQYF	TGTGCCAGCAGAGAACTAGCGTCCTACGAGCAGTACTTC
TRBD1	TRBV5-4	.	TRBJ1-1	CASSSGTGFSTEAFF	TGTGCCAGCAGCTCGGGGACAGGTTTTTCCACTGAAGCTTTCTTT
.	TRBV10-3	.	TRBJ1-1	CAISQVPKNTEAFF	TGTGCCATCAGTCAAGTGCCTAAGAACACTGAAGCTTTCTTT
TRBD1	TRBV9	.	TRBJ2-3	CASSVEPPPTGGTDTQYF	TGTGCCAGCAGCGTAGAACCCCCCCCGACAGGGGGCACAGATACGCAGTATTTT
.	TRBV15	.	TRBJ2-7	CATSRVVAGEQYF	TGTGCCACCAGCAGAGTGGTCGCCGGCGAGCAGTACTTC
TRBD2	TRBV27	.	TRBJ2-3	CASTDDRLAGADTQYF	TGTGCCAGCACCGACGACCGACTAGCGGGAGCAGATACGCAGTATTTT
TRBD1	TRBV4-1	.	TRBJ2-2	CASSFTRDRGRAGELFF	TGCGCCAGCAGCTTTACCCGGGACAGGGGGCGCGCCGGGGAGCTGTTTTTT
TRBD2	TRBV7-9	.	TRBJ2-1	CASRKWGLASNNEQFF	TGTGCCAGCAGAAAATGGGGACTAGCGAGCAACAATGAGCAGTTCTTC
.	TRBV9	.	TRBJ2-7	CASSVSRNSYEQYF	TGTGCCAGCAGCGTAAGTCGGAATTCCTACGAGCAGTACTTC
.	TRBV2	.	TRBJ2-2	CASSVETVNTGELFF	TGTGCCAGCAGTGTCGAGACGGTCAACACCGGGGAGCTGTTTTTT
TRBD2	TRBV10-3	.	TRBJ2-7	CAIRGTSEGEQYF	TGTGCCATCAGGGGGACTAGCGAAGGGGAGCAGTACTTC
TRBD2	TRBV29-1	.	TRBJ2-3	CSESSGRGGDTQYF	TGCAGCGAGTCTAGCGGGAGAGGTGGGGATACGCAGTATTTT
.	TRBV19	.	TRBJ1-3	CASSLVASSGNTIYF	TGTGCCAGTAGTCTAGTGGCTTCCTCTGGAAACACCATATATTTT
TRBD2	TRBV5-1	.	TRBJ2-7	CASSLGLAGNYEQYF	TGCGCCAGCAGCCTGGGACTAGCGGGGAACTACGAGCAGTACTTC
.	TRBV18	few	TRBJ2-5	CASSPGETQYF	TGTGCCAGCTCACCTGGGGAGACCCAGTACTTC
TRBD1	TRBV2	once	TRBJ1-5	CASSGRTGGNQPQHF	TGTGCCAGCAGTGGACGGACAGGGGGCAATCAGCCCCAGCATTTT
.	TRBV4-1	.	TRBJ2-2	CASSQVDGGGAANTGELFF	TGCGCCAGCAGCCAAGTCGACGGCGGGGGCGCGGCGAACACCGGGGAGCTGTTTTTT
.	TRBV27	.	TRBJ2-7	CASSPSRAPDVHEQYF	TGTGCCAGCAGTCCTAGTCGGGCGCCCGACGTCCACGAGCAGTACTTC
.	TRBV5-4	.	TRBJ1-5	CASSLYGQPQHF	TGTGCCAGCAGCTTATACGGACAGCCCCAGCATTTT
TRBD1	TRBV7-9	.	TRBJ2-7	CASSHHRDRGYEQYF	TGTGCCAGCAGCCATCACCGGGACAGGGGTTACGAGCAGTACTTC
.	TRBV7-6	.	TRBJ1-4	CASSFFGAGNEKLFF	TGTGCCAGCAGCTTTTTTGGGGCAGGGAATGAAAAACTGTTTTTT
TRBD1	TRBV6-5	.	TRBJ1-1	CASSYWTGYGTEAFF	TGTGCCAGCAGTTACTGGACAGGGTACGGTACTGAAGCTTTCTTT
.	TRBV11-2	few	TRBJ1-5	CASSFAGQPQHF	TGTGCCAGCAGCTTTGCTGGTCAGCCCCAGCATTTT
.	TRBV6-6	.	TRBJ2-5	CASSGTGETQYF	TGTGCCAGCTCGGGGACGGGCGAGACCCAGTACTTC
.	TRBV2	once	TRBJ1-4	CASSPQGTLASNEKLFF	TGTGCCAGCAGTCCGCAGGGGACACTTGCTAGTAATGAAAAACTGTTTTTT
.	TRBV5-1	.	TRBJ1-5	CASSLGVGNQPQHF	TGCGCCAGCAGCTTGGGGGTTGGCAATCAGCCCCAGCATTTT
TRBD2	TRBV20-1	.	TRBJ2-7	CSASSGGQYF	TGCAGTGCTAGCTCGGGAGGGCAGTACTTC
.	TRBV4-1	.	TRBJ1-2	CASSKQGSNYGYTF	TGCGCCAGCAGTAAGCAGGGCTCTAACTATGGCTACACCTTC
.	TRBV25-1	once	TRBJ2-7	CASTASVDEQYF	TGTGCCAGCACGGCTAGCGTGGACGAGCAGTACTTC
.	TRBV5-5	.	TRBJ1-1	CASSLYNRVGNTEAFF	TGTGCCAGCAGCTTGTACAACAGGGTTGGGAACACTGAAGCTTTCTTT
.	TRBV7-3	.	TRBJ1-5	CASSLTALRNQPQHF	TGTGCCAGCAGCCTCACGGCCCTGAGGAATCAGCCCCAGCATTTT
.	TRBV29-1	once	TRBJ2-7	CSVAGYYEQYF	TGCAGCGTTGCGGGGTACTACGAGCAGTACTTC
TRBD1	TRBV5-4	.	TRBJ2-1	CASSPTGASYNEQFF	TGTGCCAGCAGCCCGACAGGGGCATCCTACAATGAGCAGTTCTTC
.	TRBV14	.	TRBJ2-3	CASSQISGGDTQYF	TGTGCCAGCAGCCAAATTAGTGGAGGGGATACGCAGTATTTT
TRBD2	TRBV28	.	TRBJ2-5	CASSDANGPGLGDETQYF	TGTGCCAGCAGTGACGCAAACGGACCGGGACTAGGGGACGAGACCCAGTACTTC
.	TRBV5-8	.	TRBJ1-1	CASSFRRGSIPEAFF	TGTGCCAGCAGCTTCCGCCGGGGGAGTATACCTGAAGCTTTCTTT
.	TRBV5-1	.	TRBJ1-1	CASSLRGGALGTEAFF	TGCGCCAGCAGCTTGCGGGGTGGGGCGCTGGGGACTGAAGCTTTCTTT
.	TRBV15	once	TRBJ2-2	CATSREYGFGNTGELFF	TGTGCCACCAGCAGAGAGTACGGGTTTGGAAACACCGGGGAGCTGTTTTTT
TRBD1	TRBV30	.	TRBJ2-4	CAWSDPDRAKNIQYF	TGTGCCTGGAGTGACCCGGACAGGGCCAAAAACATTCAGTACTTC
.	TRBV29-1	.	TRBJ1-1	CSVATGPREAFF	TGCAGCGTTGCCACAGGACCGCGTGAAGCTTTCTTT
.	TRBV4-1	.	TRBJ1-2	CASSQKRGVSYGYTF	TGCGCCAGCAGCCAAAAGAGGGGTGTGAGCTATGGCTACACCTTC
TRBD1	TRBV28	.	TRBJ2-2	CASVPGQRTGELFF	TGTGCCAGCGTCCCGGGACAGAGAACCGGGGAGCTGTTTTTT
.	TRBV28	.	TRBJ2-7	CASSLWGASYEQYF	TGTGCCAGCAGTTTATGGGGGGCGAGTTACGAGCAGTACTTC
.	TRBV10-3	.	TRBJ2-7	CAIRSQGGIGNYEQYF	TGTGCCATCCGCAGTCAGGGGGGAATTGGGAACTACGAGCAGTACTTC
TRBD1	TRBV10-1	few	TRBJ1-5	CASSPRIGQGNQPQHF	TGCGCCAGCAGCCCCCGAATTGGACAGGGCAATCAGCCCCAGCATTTT
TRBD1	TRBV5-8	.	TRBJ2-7	CASLDRGNEQYF	TGTGCCAGCCTGGACAGGGGGAACGAGCAGTACTTC
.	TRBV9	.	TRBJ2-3	CASSATGALTDTQYF	TGTGCCAGCAGCGCGACCGGGGCCCTCACAGATACGCAGTATTTT
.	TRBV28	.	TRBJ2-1	CASSLSIHRQSSYNEQFF	TGTGCCAGCAGTTTAAGCATTCATCGACAGAGCTCCTACAATGAGCAGTTCTTC
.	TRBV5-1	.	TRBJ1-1	CASRTTTNTEAFF	TGCGCCAGCCGTACGACAACGAACACTGAAGCTTTCTTT
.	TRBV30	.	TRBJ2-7	CACKQGYGEFQYF	TGTGCCTGTAAACAGGGTTATGGCGAATTCCAGTACTTC
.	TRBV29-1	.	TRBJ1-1	CSVEDRQDRNTEAFF	TGCAGCGTTGAAGATCGCCAGGACAGGAACACTGAAGCTTTCTTT
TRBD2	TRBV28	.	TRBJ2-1	CASSLRSGTSENPYNEQFF	TGTGCCAGCAGTTTACGTAGTGGGACTAGCGAGAACCCCTACAATGAGCAGTTCTTC
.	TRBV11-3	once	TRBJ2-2	CASSPFAGELFF	TGTGCCAGCAGCCCCTTCGCCGGGGAGCTGTTTTTT
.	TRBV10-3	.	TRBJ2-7	CAISVSGSEKQYF	TGTGCCATCAGTGTATCCGGCTCCGAGAAGCAGTACTTC
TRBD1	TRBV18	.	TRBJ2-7	CASSLNRDRGLEQYF	TGTGCCAGCTCGCTTAACCGGGACAGAGGCCTAGAGCAGTACTTC